The sequence of this TCR beta chain was determined in a study of blood T cell repertoires in COVID-19. CDR3 length: 14 residues. CDR1 and CDR2 (germline): SGDLS, YYNGEE. The germline V and J ends were trimmed by 0 bases and 4 bases, with 5 bases remaining between them. Generated by immunoSEQ multiplex PCR, the TCRdb table keeps only in-frame clones and is missing some. The sample includes under 300,000 clones, around 86% seen only once; the top ten take roughly 12%. The sequenced material came from peripheral blood. V and J are TRBV9 and TRBJ1-6, with D unclear. This sequence was found in a man older than 75 with acute or convalescent COVID-19. The CDR3 DNA follows: TGTGCCAGCAGCGTAGGGCAGTATAATTCACCCCTCCACTTT. The encoded protein is CASSVGQYNSPLHF.